A selection of T cell receptor beta chains follows, all from one sample in a study of type 1 and type 2 diabetes patients. One entry per CDR3 protein, called by TCRdb with MiXCR from the multiplex PCR reads. The sample carries 250,000 to 300,000 distinct CDR3 sequences, roughly 50% recorded once. Sample: peripheral blood mononuclear cells (PBMCs). The receptors were sampled from a man aged 18 to 35 with type 2 diabetes. The CDR3 runs from the conserved cysteine through the conserved F or W. Each record gives: clone size, V gene, D gene, J gene, CDR3 protein, CDR3 DNA. The D gene is left open where the match is weak. Clone sizes are given selectively: once, few, many, or a class where the clone is expanded.

>-|TRBV7-9|-|TRBJ2-7
CASSPIDSNEQYF
TGTGCCAGCAGCCCGATAGACAGCAACGAGCAGTACTTC
>-|TRBV6-5|TRBD1|TRBJ2-1
CASSRGGQGHNEQFF
TGTGCCAGCAGCCGAGGGGGACAGGGCCACAATGAGCAGTTCTTC
>-|TRBV19|-|TRBJ2-7
CASGDRSSEQYF
TGTGCCTCAGGAGATAGATCCTCCGAGCAGTACTTC
>few|TRBV19|TRBD1|TRBJ2-6
CASSSPGTGDGANVLTF
TGTGCCAGTAGTTCCCCCGGGACAGGGGATGGGGCCAACGTCCTGACTTTC
>-|TRBV27|TRBD1|TRBJ1-1
CASSLSIQGAWTEAFF
TGTGCCAGCAGTTTATCGATACAGGGGGCGTGGACTGAAGCTTTCTTT
>-|TRBV12-3/TRBV12-4|-|TRBJ1-4
CASREGDLGELFF
TGTGCCAGCAGGGAAGGGGACTTGGGGGAACTGTTTTTT
>few|TRBV6-5|TRBD1|TRBJ2-7
CASSEATGGSYEQYF
TGTGCCAGCAGTGAAGCCACAGGGGGGTCTTACGAGCAGTACTTC
>once|TRBV7-2|-|TRBJ1-6
CASSYHDSASNSPLHF
TGTGCCAGCAGTTACCACGACAGCGCAAGCAATTCACCCCTCCACTTT
>-|TRBV7-9|-|TRBJ2-7
CASSLAPADYEQYF
TGTGCCAGCAGCTTAGCTCCGGCGGACTACGAGCAGTACTTC
>-|TRBV7-2|-|TRBJ1-5
CASSLISEGNQPQHF
TGTGCCAGCAGCTTGATCTCCGAGGGCAATCAGCCCCAGCATTTT
>many|TRBV25-1|TRBD1|TRBJ2-7
CASSDGDRGPHEQYF
TGTGCCAGCAGTGACGGGGACAGGGGGCCCCACGAGCAGTACTTC
>-|TRBV9|-|TRBJ2-7
CASSESSSHEQYF
TGCGCCAGCAGTGAGTCGAGTAGCCACGAGCAGTACTTC
>-|TRBV29-1|-|TRBJ2-1
CSVDNYNEQFF
TGCAGCGTTGACAACTACAATGAGCAGTTCTTC
>-|TRBV7-2|-|TRBJ2-1
CASSPWTTADNEQFF
TGTGCCAGCAGCCCCTGGACGACCGCGGACAATGAGCAGTTCTTC
>many|TRBV2|TRBD1|TRBJ1-1
CASRYRGHTEAFF
TGTGCCAGCAGGTACAGGGGGCACACTGAAGCTTTCTTT
>-|TRBV19|-|TRBJ1-1
CASSIALVNTEAFF
TGTGCCAGTAGTATAGCCCTGGTGAACACTGAAGCTTTCTTT
>-|TRBV20-1|-|TRBJ1-3
CSARDPLDTIYF
TGCAGTGCTAGAGACCCCCTGGACACCATATATTTT